The TCR beta chain described here comes from a study of T cells in Graves' hyperthyroidism and ophthalmopathy. RNA transcripts gave rise to amplified TCR beta CDR3 regions. A first-round RT-PCR of the TCR CDR3 used the HTBI primer set. TCRdb reanalysed the multiplex PCR reads using MiXCR and keeps one entry per CDR3 protein. The sample includes fewer than 900,000 distinct CDR3 sequences, around 20% of them seen just once. Every diagnosis used clinical symptoms, serum thyroxine and TRAb, thyroid ultrasound and orbital computed tomography. This clonotype has at least ten counts. The CDR3 covers 16 residues. The ends lost 4 bases at V and 3 bases at J; junction bases unmatched: 9. Germline CDR1 MNHEY, CDR2 SMNVEV (reference sequence).

The chain employs TRBV27 and TRBJ1-1; TRBD1 aligns across 9 bases. The TCR was taken from a woman between 45 and 60 years old with Graves' hyperthyroidism that later progressed to Graves' ophthalmopathy. The sample comprised blood. The CDR3 sequence: CASSSFHRGRDTEAFF. In nucleotides, the CDR3 is TGTGCCAGCAGTTCATTTCACAGGGGGCGGGACACTGAAGCTTTCTTT.